Presented here are 2 T cell receptor beta chains from one specimen sequenced in a study of blood T cell repertoires in COVID-19. The protocol was immunoSEQ multiplex PCR, while the TCRdb copy is restricted to in-frame clones and leaves out a portion. The sample lists about 57,000 clones, 88% occurring once. The specimen was peripheral blood. The source of these receptors is a human donor in a cohort sampled during active COVID-19.

About this clone: A read error may account for a junction end that differs from germline. The chain employs TRBV7-8 and TRBJ1-2, with 9 positions matching TRBD1. From germline, CDR1 is SGHVS and CDR2 FQNEAQ. The CDR3 sequence is 15 residues long. In DNA, the CDR3 is TGTGCCAGCAGCAGCCCTGACAGGGGGAATCCTAAAACGCACTTC. Its protein product is CASSSPDRGNPKTHF.

This clone was seen only a few times. The genes are TRBV5-1 and TRBJ2-7, with D tentatively TRBD2 (5 bases). Germline V gene lookup returns CDR1 SGHRS and CDR2 YFSETQ. The CDR3 length is 13 residues. V shed 1 base and J shed 8 bases, with 13 bases lying between them. CDR3 nucleotide sequence: TGCGCCAGCAGCTTGTTGTTCGGGGAAAAGCAGTACTTC. Translation gives CASSLLFGEKQYF.